This TCR beta chain appears in the sequencing data of a study of PD-1 blockade in classical Hodgkin lymphoma. Study-level points and caveats: The authors excluded patients who started nivolumab under 1 year after ASCT. Newly diagnosed patients were reported to exhibit reduced baseline TCR diversity relative to healthy donors. Significantly greater TCR diversity emerged by C4D1 in CD4+ cells but not CD8+ cells.

Assay used: immunoSEQ multiplex PCR; TCRdb lists only in-frame clones, some missing. The data contain just over 35,000 clones, 69% of them singletons. V shed 2 bases and J 7 bases; nucleotides not matched to a gene: 2. Germline CDR1 reads SGHDT; CDR2 reads YYEEEE. The CDR3 runs to 13 residues. As regards this clone: Antigen: not known.

Each patient's relapse followed autologous stem cell transplantation, and brentuximab vedotin exposure varied. The source of this sequence is a human donor with classical Hodgkin lymphoma. The V and J genes are TRBV5-6 and TRBJ1-4; 7 nucleotides align to TRBD1. The material was peripheral blood mononuclear cells (PBMCs), obtained before the second cycle of nivolumab. The CDR3 loop reads CASSFPGGEKLFF. CDR3 nucleotides: TGTGCCAGCAGCTTTCCAGGGGGTGAAAAACTGTTTTTT.